Below are 4 T cell receptor beta chains sequenced from a single sample in a study of T cells in Graves' hyperthyroidism and ophthalmopathy. The source material, RNA transcripts, was used to amplify TCR beta CDR3 regions. First-round RT-PCR of the TCR CDR3 relied on the HTBI primer set. MiXCR, run by TCRdb on the multiplex PCR reads, gives a single entry per CDR3 protein. The data contain roughly 380,000 distinct CDR3 sequences, more than 11% of them singletons. The sequencing sample was made of blood. These receptors were collected from a woman aged 55-69 years with Graves' hyperthyroidism.

This chain uses TRBV10-3 with TRBJ2-3; a weak D match, TRBD2 (7 bases). The V end was cut by 8 bases, the J end by 4 bases, with 13 bases between. The CDR3 extends over 13 amino acids. The germline V gene has CDR1 ENHRY and CDR2 SYGVKD. CDR3 sequence reads: CAIAREGADTQYF. As DNA, the CDR3 is TGTGCCATCGCCAGGGAGGGGGCAGATACGCAGTATTTT.

This clonotype was detected many times. The CDR3 DNA follows: TGTGCCAGCAGTTACGAACAGCGCAACTATGGCTACACCTTC. As protein: CASSYEQRNYGYTF. The genes are TRBV6-5 and TRBJ1-2, with D hard to call. This CDR3 spans 14 amino acids. Trimming left V 2 bases short and J 2 bases short, with 9 bases between. The germline CDR1 and CDR2 sequences are MNHEY and SVGAGI.

V usage is TRBV28 and J usage is TRBJ2-7, with D uncertain. The DNA end is more similar to TRBJ2-1, so the J call may be wrong. This CDR3 contains 13 residues. Germline V lookup: CDR1 MDHEN, CDR2 SYDVKM. The DNA for the CDR3 is TGTGCCAGCGGTCCCGGAAGCTCCTACGAGCAGTTCTTC. It is translated as CASGPGSSYEQFF.

This clonotype occurred a few times. The chain is built from TRBV28 and TRBJ2-3; D tentatively reads TRBD1 or TRBD2 (5 bases each). CDR1 is MDHEN and CDR2 is SYDVKM in the germline V gene. Trimming pared 7 bases from V and 4 bases from J, leaving 15 bases between. The CDR3 extends over 14 amino acids. DNA for the CDR3: TGTGCCAGCAATACCGGGACCAACTCAGATACGCAGTATTTT. Translation: CASNTGTNSDTQYF.